The rows below give T cell receptor beta chains drawn from one sample of a study of PD-1 blockade in classical Hodgkin lymphoma. Profiling relied on immunoSEQ multiplex PCR, and the TCRdb table lists in-frame clones only, not all of them. The sample contains around 65,000 clones, about 90% of which appear only once. Material: peripheral blood mononuclear cells (PBMCs), obtained before the fourth cycle of nivolumab. The receptors come from a human donor with classical Hodgkin lymphoma. Both conserved end residues are part of each CDR3. The D gene is left open where the match is weak. Size tells how often a clone was seen (once, few, many) or the class of an expanded clone, and some rows leave it out.

D gene: -
J gene: TRBJ1-2
clone size: -
V gene: TRBV5-1
CDR3 protein: CASSLLVDANYGYTF
CDR3 DNA: TGCGCCAGCAGCTTGTTGGTGGACGCTAACTATGGCTACACCTTC

D gene: -
J gene: TRBJ2-5
clone size: -
V gene: TRBV7-3
CDR3 protein: CASASGGKETQYF
CDR3 DNA: TGTGCCAGCGCCTCGGGCGGGAAAGAGACCCAGTACTTC

D gene: -
J gene: TRBJ2-5
clone size: -
V gene: TRBV6-1
CDR3 protein: CASTPGAKETQYF
CDR3 DNA: TGTGCCAGCACCCCGGGGGCGAAAGAGACCCAGTACTTC

D gene: TRBD1
J gene: TRBJ2-1
clone size: -
V gene: TRBV5-1
CDR3 protein: CASSPGQGSTEQFF
CDR3 DNA: TGCGCCAGCTCGCCGGGACAGGGGTCGACGGAGCAGTTCTTC

D gene: -
J gene: TRBJ1-5
clone size: -
V gene: TRBV7-8
CDR3 protein: CASSLIQGGQPQHF
CDR3 DNA: TGTGCCAGCAGCTTGATTCAGGGTGGTCAGCCCCAGCATTTT

D gene: -
J gene: TRBJ2-5
clone size: -
V gene: TRBV11-2
CDR3 protein: CASSPRGAGGLGETQYF
CDR3 DNA: TGTGCCAGCAGCCCCCGGGGGGCAGGGGGCCTTGGAGAGACCCAGTACTTC

D gene: TRBD1
J gene: TRBJ1-4
clone size: once
V gene: TRBV7-9
CDR3 protein: CASSFGGQGKLFF
CDR3 DNA: TGTGCCAGCAGCTTTGGCGGACAGGGAAAACTGTTTTTT

D gene: TRBD2
J gene: TRBJ2-3
clone size: -
V gene: TRBV6-6
CDR3 protein: CASSYSIAGVTDTQYF
CDR3 DNA: TGTGCCAGCAGTTACTCAATAGCGGGCGTCACAGATACGCAGTATTTT

D gene: -
J gene: TRBJ1-1
clone size: -
V gene: TRBV6-6
CDR3 protein: CASSPIPPGVSEAFF
CDR3 DNA: TGTGCCAGCAGCCCCATCCCCCCAGGGGTCTCTGAAGCTTTCTTT

D gene: -
J gene: TRBJ1-6
clone size: -
V gene: TRBV6-6
CDR3 protein: CASSDGDLSYNSPLHF
CDR3 DNA: TGTGCCAGCAGCGACGGGGACCTCTCCTATAATTCACCCCTCCACTTT

D gene: -
J gene: TRBJ2-2
clone size: -
V gene: TRBV5-1
CDR3 protein: CASSPDYGELFF
CDR3 DNA: TGCGCCAGCAGCCCCGACTACGGGGAGCTGTTTTTT

D gene: -
J gene: TRBJ2-3
clone size: -
V gene: TRBV14
CDR3 protein: CASSQADTQYF
CDR3 DNA: TGTGCCAGCAGCCAGGCGGATACGCAGTATTTT

D gene: -
J gene: TRBJ2-4
clone size: -
V gene: TRBV7-8
CDR3 protein: CASSLGPSFIQYF
CDR3 DNA: TGTGCCAGCAGCTTAGGTCCCAGTTTCATTCAGTACTTC

D gene: -
J gene: TRBJ2-7
clone size: -
V gene: TRBV6-1
CDR3 protein: CASMDSVYEQYF
CDR3 DNA: TGTGCCAGCATGGACAGCGTGTACGAGCAGTACTTC

D gene: TRBD1
J gene: TRBJ2-5
clone size: -
V gene: TRBV5-1
CDR3 protein: CASSLDGTGFLETQYF
CDR3 DNA: TGCGCCAGCAGCTTGGACGGGACAGGGTTTTTGGAGACCCAGTACTTC

D gene: -
J gene: TRBJ1-5
clone size: -
V gene: TRBV5-1
CDR3 protein: CASSLVGDSNQPQHF
CDR3 DNA: TGCGCCAGCAGCTTGGTAGGGGATAGCAATCAGCCCCAGCATTTT

D gene: -
J gene: TRBJ2-5
clone size: -
V gene: TRBV5-1
CDR3 protein: CASSLGTSTGETQYF
CDR3 DNA: TGCGCCAGCAGCTTGGGGACTTCAACCGGGGAGACCCAGTACTTC

D gene: -
J gene: TRBJ2-1
clone size: once
V gene: TRBV5-1
CDR3 protein: CASGTEQGSYNEQFF
CDR3 DNA: TGCGCCAGCGGGACCGAACAGGGATCTTACAATGAGCAGTTCTTC

D gene: -
J gene: TRBJ1-2
clone size: -
V gene: TRBV7-9
CDR3 protein: CASSFPGTIGGYTF
CDR3 DNA: TGTGCCAGCAGTTTTCCGGGGACGATTGGGGGCTACACCTTC

D gene: -
J gene: TRBJ1-2
clone size: -
V gene: TRBV7-9
CDR3 protein: CASSLERLYGYTF
CDR3 DNA: TGTGCCAGCAGCTTAGAGCGACTCTATGGCTACACCTTC

D gene: -
J gene: TRBJ2-7
clone size: once
V gene: TRBV15
CDR3 protein: CATSREGGGASYEQYF
CDR3 DNA: TGTGCCACCAGCAGAGAGGGAGGAGGGGCCTCCTACGAGCAGTACTTC

D gene: -
J gene: TRBJ2-5
clone size: -
V gene: TRBV5-1
CDR3 protein: CASSLQETQYF
CDR3 DNA: TGCGCCAGCAGCTTACAAGAGACCCAGTACTTC

D gene: -
J gene: TRBJ1-2
clone size: few
V gene: TRBV12-5
CDR3 protein: CASGLGTVLEGYTF
CDR3 DNA: TGTGCTAGTGGTTTGGGGACCGTTCTTGAAGGCTACACCTTC

D gene: -
J gene: TRBJ1-3
clone size: -
V gene: TRBV11-2
CDR3 protein: CASSPRTGPAAGNTIYF
CDR3 DNA: TGTGCCAGCAGTCCACGTACCGGCCCCGCTGCTGGAAACACCATATATTTT

D gene: -
J gene: TRBJ2-7
clone size: -
V gene: TRBV19
CDR3 protein: CASSGGQLYEQYF
CDR3 DNA: TGTGCCAGTAGTGGGGGACAACTTTACGAGCAGTACTTC

D gene: -
J gene: TRBJ1-3
clone size: few
V gene: TRBV18
CDR3 protein: CASSPPEWLGGNPIYF
CDR3 DNA: TGTGCCAGCTCACCACCGGAATGGTTGGGGGGTAACCCCATATATTTT

D gene: -
J gene: TRBJ1-1
clone size: few
V gene: TRBV9
CDR3 protein: CASSIGPMNTEAFF
CDR3 DNA: TGTGCCAGCAGCATCGGGCCCATGAACACTGAAGCTTTCTTT

D gene: -
J gene: TRBJ2-5
clone size: -
V gene: TRBV5-1
CDR3 protein: CASSFRAEETQYF
CDR3 DNA: TGCGCCAGCAGCTTCAGGGCAGAAGAGACCCAGTACTTC

D gene: -
J gene: TRBJ2-3
clone size: -
V gene: TRBV27
CDR3 protein: CASSLGQVGSSTDTQYF
CDR3 DNA: TGTGCCAGCAGTTTAGGGCAGGTTGGGAGTAGCACAGATACGCAGTATTTT

D gene: -
J gene: TRBJ2-2
clone size: -
V gene: TRBV6-6
CDR3 protein: CASSYNSNTGELFF
CDR3 DNA: TGTGCCAGCAGTTATAACAGCAACACCGGGGAGCTGTTTTTT

D gene: TRBD1
J gene: TRBJ1-3
clone size: once
V gene: TRBV19
CDR3 protein: CASKTGGRGTGNTIYF
CDR3 DNA: TGTGCCAGCAAAACAGGGGGGAGAGGAACTGGAAACACCATATATTTT

D gene: TRBD1
J gene: TRBJ1-2
clone size: -
V gene: TRBV4-2
CDR3 protein: CASRMEGASYGYTF
CDR3 DNA: TGTGCCAGCAGAATGGAGGGGGCGAGCTATGGCTACACTTTC

D gene: -
J gene: TRBJ1-1
clone size: -
V gene: TRBV6-5
CDR3 protein: CASRKTVNTEAFF
CDR3 DNA: TGTGCCAGCAGGAAGACGGTGAACACTGAAGCTTTCTTT

D gene: -
J gene: TRBJ2-4
clone size: -
V gene: TRBV7-8
CDR3 protein: CASSLAYRTGNIQYF
CDR3 DNA: TGTGCCAGCAGCTTAGCGTATAGGACTGGAAACATTCAGTACTTC

D gene: -
J gene: TRBJ2-6
clone size: once
V gene: TRBV4-1
CDR3 protein: CASSPSQHSGANVLTF
CDR3 DNA: TGCGCCAGCAGCCCTAGTCAGCACTCTGGGGCCAACGTCCTGACTTTC

D gene: -
J gene: TRBJ2-7
clone size: -
V gene: TRBV7-2
CDR3 protein: CASSLVLSEQYF
CDR3 DNA: TGTGCCAGCAGCTTAGTACTGTCTGAGCAGTACTTC

D gene: TRBD1
J gene: TRBJ2-7
clone size: -
V gene: TRBV6-6
CDR3 protein: CASRGQGARYEQYF
CDR3 DNA: TGTGCCAGCAGGGGACAGGGGGCGCGGTACGAGCAGTACTTC

D gene: TRBD2
J gene: TRBJ2-2
clone size: -
V gene: TRBV5-1
CDR3 protein: CASRTGTSGPGELFF
CDR3 DNA: TGCGCCAGCAGGACCGGGACTAGCGGACCCGGGGAGCTGTTTTTT

D gene: -
J gene: TRBJ2-7
clone size: -
V gene: TRBV5-1
CDR3 protein: CASSLADSLSTYEQYF
CDR3 DNA: TGCGCCAGCAGCTTGGCGGACAGTTTATCAACCTACGAGCAGTACTTC

D gene: -
J gene: TRBJ2-1
clone size: -
V gene: TRBV29-1
CDR3 protein: CSYLGGSRRGLSYNEQFF
CDR3 DNA: TGCAGCTACTTGGGGGGATCGAGGCGGGGCCTATCCTACAATGAGCAGTTCTTC

D gene: -
J gene: TRBJ2-6
clone size: -
V gene: TRBV4-1
CDR3 protein: CASSRKPSGGLSGANVLTF
CDR3 DNA: TGCGCCAGCAGCCGAAAGCCATCGGGTGGGTTATCGGGGGCCAACGTCCTGACTTTC